These 20 T cell receptor beta chains came from one sample sequenced in a study of cytomegalovirus exposure and HLA in healthy donors. 60 Vbeta and 13 Jbeta primers were used in PCR. Here immunoSEQ multiplex PCR was the method, and the copy in TCRdb shows in-frame clones only, minus some. The sample carries under 200,000 clones, roughly 70% recorded once. The specimen sequenced was PBMCs. Receptors originate from a woman aged 25 to 39 in good health and CMV-seronegative.

This sequence joins TRBV11-2 and TRBJ1-6; D gene unclear. V lost 5 bases and J lost 0, with 8 bases in between. The CDR3 is made up of 15 amino acids. Germline V gene sequence: CDR1 SGHAT, CDR2 FQNNGV. Here the CDR3 reads CASSSTSSYNSPLHF. The CDR3 DNA follows: TGTGCCAGCAGCAGTACTAGCTCCTATAATTCACCCCTCCACTTT.

This chain links TRBV21-1 with TRBJ2-1; the table assigns TRBD2, which was not confirmed against the DNA. TRBV21-1 is classified as a pseudogene. The CDR3 has 18 amino acids. In nucleotides, the CDR3 is TGTGCCAGCAGCAAAGTTCGCCAGACTAGCGGGGTTTACAATGAGCAGTTCTTC. Translating it yields CASSKVRQTSGVYNEQFF.

The chain joins TRBV6-5 to TRBJ2-7, with D tentatively TRBD2 (6 bases). The CDR3 extends over 14 amino acids. Trimming stripped 7 bases from V and 7 bases from J, with 20 bases between. The germline V gene has CDR1 MNHEY and CDR2 SVGAGI. The CDR3 reads CASTSSQEAGEQYF. CDR3 DNA: TGTGCCAGCACTTCTTCCCAGGAGGCGGGGGAGCAGTACTTC.

V usage is TRBV29-1 and J usage is TRBJ2-7; 10 bases line up with TRBD1. CDR3 length: 15 amino acids. CDR1 is SQVTM, CDR2 ANQGSEA, per germline. In nucleotides, the CDR3 is TGCAACCCGGGACAGGGGTTAGCGGGCGGGAGGATTAAGTACTTC. Its translation is CNPGQGLAGGRIKYF.

On this clone itself: At one end the junction does not follow the germline gene, possibly because of a read error. The rearrangement uses TRBV7-9 and TRBJ2-7, with TRBD2 matching 10 bases. Per the germline V gene, CDR1 is SEHNR and CDR2 is FQNEAQ (reference sequence). This CDR3 is 16 amino acids long. CDR3 DNA: TGTTCCAGCAGCTACGCCAGCGGGGGGGTTCCCTACGAGCAGTACTTC. This codes for CSSSYASGGVPYEQYF.

With regard to this clone: This sample also contains other DNA sequences that code for the same CDR3. The chain combines TRBV20-1 with TRBJ1-1, with no clear D. Trimming removed 2 bases at V and 1 base at J, with 2 bases between. Germline V gene lookup returns CDR1 DFQATT and CDR2 SNEGSKA (reference sequence). The CDR3 sequence is 11 residues long. The CDR3 nucleotides read TGCAGTGCTAGACAGAACACTGAAGCTTTCTTT. This codes for CSARQNTEAFF.

The V call is TRBV19, the J call TRBJ1-1; tentatively, D is TRBD1 (5 bases). This CDR3 has 15 amino acids. Trimming removed 7 bases at V and 3 bases at J, with 18 bases between. Germline values: CDR1 LNHDA, CDR2 SQIVND (reference sequence). This chain's CDR3 is CASNPREGWDTEAFF. The CDR3 DNA sequence: TGTGCCAGTAACCCGAGGGAGGGGTGGGACACTGAAGCTTTCTTT.

V is TRBV7-9 and J is TRBJ2-1; tentative D call: TRBD1 (6 bases). Germline CDR1 SEHNR, CDR2 FQNEAQ (reference sequence). The CDR3 loop spans 16 amino acids. V lost 5 bases, J lost 0 bases, and 14 bases lay in between. This chain's CDR3 is CASSGSLDSSYNEQFF. As DNA, the CDR3 is TGTGCCAGCAGCGGGAGTTTGGACAGCTCCTACAATGAGCAGTTCTTC. The full variable domain, rest sourced from reference TRBV7-9 and TRBJ2-1, is DTGVSQNPRHKITKRGQNVTFRCDPISEHNRLYWYRQTLGQGPEFLTYFQNEAQLEKSRLLSDRFSAERPKGSFSTLEIQRTEQGDSAMYLCASSGSLDSSYNEQFFGPGTRLTVL.

J is TRBJ2-7 and V is TRBV5-4; D is perhaps TRBD2 (5 bases). The V gene's germline CDR1 is SGHNT and CDR2 YYREEE (reference sequence). With 4 bases removed from V and 2 bases from J, the gap between germline ends came to 10 bases. The CDR3 length is 13 residues. The CDR3 here is CASSASGTYEQYF. DNA of the CDR3: TGTGCCAGCAGCGCATCCGGGACCTACGAGCAGTACTTC. Full variable domain (remainder filled in from reference TRBV5-4 and TRBJ2-7): ETGVTQSPTHLIKTRGQQVTLRCSSQSGHNTVSWYQQALGQGPQFIFQYYREEENGRGNFPPRFSGLQFPNYSSELNVNALELDDSALYLCASSASGTYEQYFGPGTRLTVT.

V usage is TRBV7-8 and J usage is TRBJ2-1; TRBD1 might be the D (5 bases). The CDR3 loop spans 15 amino acids. Trimming stripped 2 bases from V and 9 bases from J, with 17 bases between. Germline CDR1 is SGHVS and CDR2 is FQNEAQ. The CDR3 bases are TGTGCCAGCAGCTTATATAAGGCCAGAAGGGGTGAGCAGTTCTTC. Amino acids: CASSLYKARRGEQFF.

The chain combines TRBV27 with TRBJ2-3; D is uncertain. Germline-derived CDR1 and CDR2 are MNHEY and SMNVEV (reference sequence). Trimming took off 5 bases at V and 2 bases at J, with 8 bases between the two ends. CDR3 length: 13 residues. CDR3 bases: TGTGCCAGCAGTCGCCAAGCCACAGATACGCAGTATTTT. It specifies CASSRQATDTQYF.

The V call is TRBV4-2, the J call TRBJ2-4; maybe TRBD2 (6 bases). The ends were cut back, 0 bases at V and 1 base at J, with 10 bases in the middle. CDR1 is LGHNA, CDR2 YNFKEQ, per germline. The CDR3 has 16 amino acids. This CDR3 is CASSQDGRSAKNIQYF. In DNA, the CDR3 is TGTGCCAGCAGCCAAGATGGGAGGTCGGCCAAAAACATTCAGTACTTC.

The chain combines TRBV4-1 with TRBJ2-7; D gene uncertain. CDR3 length equals 13 residues. Trimming took 0 bases from V and 3 from J, leaving 6 bases between them. Germline-derived CDR1 and CDR2 are MGHRA and YSYEKL. The CDR3 sequence: CASSQEANYEQYF. CDR3 sequence (DNA): TGCGCCAGCAGCCAAGAAGCCAACTACGAGCAGTACTTC.

This chain links TRBV6-1 with TRBJ1-2; possible D gene TRBD1, 5 bases. Germline CDR1 is MNHNS and CDR2 is SASEGT. Deletions cut 4 bases from V and 4 bases from J, with 13 bases between. The length of the CDR3 is 14 residues. For the CDR3, the DNA is TGTGCCAGCAGTGTGGCGGGGGGGTCCTATGGCTACACCTTC. It codes for CASSVAGGSYGYTF.

The chain joins TRBV5-5 to TRBJ1-1; TRBD1 agrees at 10 bases. The CDR3 loop spans 15 amino acids. V was clipped by 4 bases and J by 2 bases; unmatched bases: 5. Germline V gene lookup returns CDR1 SGHKS and CDR2 YYEKEE (reference sequence). CDR3 DNA: TGTGCCAGCAGCGGGAGGACAGGGGGTAACACTGAAGCTTTCTTT. Encoded protein: CASSGRTGGNTEAFF.

V usage is TRBV11-1 and J usage is TRBJ2-1; 10 bases align to TRBD2. The V segment lost 0 bases and the J segment 0 bases; nucleotides outside the gene matches: 8. From germline, CDR1 is SGHAT and CDR2 FQDESV (reference sequence). The CDR3 length is 19 residues. In DNA form, the CDR3 reads TGTGCCAGCAGCTTAGCGCCTAGCGGGAGTGGAAGCTCCTACAATGAGCAGTTCTTC. Translating it yields CASSLAPSGSGSSYNEQFF.

The V and J genes are TRBV7-9 and TRBJ2-1, with D perhaps TRBD2 (5 bases). The CDR3 loop spans 14 amino acids. The germline gives CDR1 SEHNR, CDR2 FQNEAQ (reference sequence). V was trimmed by 5 bases and J by 3 bases, leaving 11 bases between them. Here the CDR3 DNA reads TGTGCCAGCAGCGACCGAGGGCTCTACAATGAGCAGTTCTTC. Its translation: CASSDRGLYNEQFF.

This clone came up a few times. The rearrangement joins TRBV5-1 to TRBJ1-1, with TRBD1 matching 7 bases. This CDR3 contains 14 residues. The ends lost 3 bases at V and 6 bases at J; junction bases unmatched: 8. The V gene's germline CDR1 is SGHRS and CDR2 YFSETQ. The CDR3, as DNA: TGCGCCAGCAGCTCACAGGGGAGGAGGGCTGAAGCTTTCTTT. Its protein product is CASSSQGRRAEAFF.

V usage is TRBV9 and J usage is TRBJ1-4; 9 bases align to TRBD1. Germline loops: CDR1 SGDLS, CDR2 YYNGEE. Germline trimming cut 4 bases from V and 8 bases from J; bases unmatched to any gene: 9. This CDR3 has 15 residues. The CDR3 spells CASSPQGQGGEKLFF. Written as DNA, the CDR3 is TGTGCCAGCAGCCCCCAGGGACAGGGTGGCGAAAAACTGTTTTTT. The full variable domain, completed using reference TRBV9 and TRBJ1-4, is DSGVTQTPKHLITATGQRVTLRCSPRSGDLSVYWYQQSLDQGLQFLIQYYNGEERAKGNILERFSAQQFPDLHSELNLSSLELGDSALYFCASSPQGQGGEKLFFGSGTQLSVL.

The chain carries TRBV6-1 and TRBJ1-2; D perhaps matches TRBD1 (5 bases). CDR3 length: 15 amino acids. The germline V gene encodes CDR1 MNHNS and CDR2 SASEGT. Deletions cut 0 bases from V and 8 bases from J, with 16 bases between. DNA for the CDR3: TGTGCCAGCAGTGAAGCGGGGCCCAGGGCGGTAGGCTACACCTTC. Its translation: CASSEAGPRAVGYTF.